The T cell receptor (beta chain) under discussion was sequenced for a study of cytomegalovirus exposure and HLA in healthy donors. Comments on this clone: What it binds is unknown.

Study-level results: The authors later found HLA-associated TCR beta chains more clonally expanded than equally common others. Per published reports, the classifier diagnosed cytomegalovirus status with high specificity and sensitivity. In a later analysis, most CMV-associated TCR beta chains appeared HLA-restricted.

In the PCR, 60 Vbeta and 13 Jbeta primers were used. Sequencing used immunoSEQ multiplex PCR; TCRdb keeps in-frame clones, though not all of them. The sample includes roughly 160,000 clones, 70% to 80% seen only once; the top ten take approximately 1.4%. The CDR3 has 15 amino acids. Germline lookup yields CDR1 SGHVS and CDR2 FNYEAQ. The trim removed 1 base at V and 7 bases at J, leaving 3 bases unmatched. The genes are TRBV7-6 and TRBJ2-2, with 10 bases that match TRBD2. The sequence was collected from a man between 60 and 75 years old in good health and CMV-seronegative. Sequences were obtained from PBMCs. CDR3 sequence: CASSLGLAGVGELFF. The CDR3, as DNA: TGTGCCAGCAGCTTAGGGCTAGCGGGGGTCGGGGAGCTGTTTTTT.